This T cell receptor beta chain came from a study of T cells in women clearing cervical HPV infection. About the research overall: Control women cleared a single incident HPV16 infection within 12 months. Blood came at first lesion visit for cases, post-clearance for controls. Overall study findings and caveats: T-cell numbers per sample were unknown and may explain richness differences.

The method was immunoSEQ multiplex PCR; TCRdb's version includes in-frame clones alone and lacks a portion of them. The repertoire shows roughly 30,000 clones; the top ten hold approximately 4.2%. All donors had a single incident cervical HPV16 infection, not prevalent. Germline CDR1 and CDR2: SGHRS and YFSETQ. There are 16 residues in the CDR3. V lost 0 bases and J lost 2, with 9 bases in between. On this clone: As yet, its antigen is unknown. From the germline J gene comes the end of the CDR3, since the read stops 3 residues before it. The same CDR3 can be traced to other DNA sequences in this sample.

Sequences were obtained from blood buffy coat. The rearrangement joins TRBV5-1 to TRBJ2-6, with a weak D call TRBD2 (6 bases). The sequence came from a woman aged 18 to 75 with a cervical HPV16 infection that either progressed to CIN3+ or cleared (not recorded which). Here the CDR3 reads CASSLDSGAGANVLTF. CDR3 DNA, as far as it was read: TGCGCCAGCAGCTTGGATTCGGGGGCTGGGGCCAACGTC.